The T cell receptor beta chain under discussion was sequenced for a study of blood T cells in healthy people across ages. Concerning this clonotype: Its antigen is unknown.

V lost 3 bases to trimming and J lost 2 bases, with 14 bases between them. The CDR3 runs to 15 residues. CDR1 and CDR2 from the germline V gene are LGHNA and YNFKEQ. Overall study findings and caveats: When one million T cells were used, diversity estimates were thought to be underestimates. Reliance upon unsorted PBMCs precluded definitive naive versus antigen-experienced comparison. It was the long-lived donors that had more naive CD4+ cells and higher diversity than aged donors.

Primed by a sample-barcoded 5' primer and a J-beta primer mix, a second PCR proceeded for about 6 to 12 cycles. MiXCR, run by TCRdb on the 5' RACE reads, gives a single entry per CDR3 protein. The sample has 800,000 to 900,000 distinct CDR3 sequences, 62% seen once. The material sequenced was blood. The rearrangement links TRBV4-2 to TRBJ2-7; tentatively, D is TRBD2 (5 bases). This receptor was taken from a man aged 25 to 40 in good health. The CDR3 nucleotides read TGTGCCAGCAGCCAGGATACTAGGTCCACCTACGAGCAGTACTTC. Its protein product is CASSQDTRSTYEQYF.